This is a list of T cell receptor beta chains from one sample in a study of control samples from healthy donors and cancer patients. Data came from immunoSEQ multiplex PCR; TCRdb stores just in-frame clones and leaves some out. Counted here are 150,000 to 200,000 clones, around nine tenths occurring once; the ten biggest clones make up roughly 5.3%. Sequenced sample: blood. Every receptor here comes from a woman aged 25 to 45 in good health. The CDR3 runs from the conserved cysteine through the conserved F or W. A D gene is named only where the DNA matches it firmly. Clone size is stated in some rows and not others, as once, few, many or a class when expanded.

TRBV12-3/TRBV12-4	TRBJ2-3	TRBD1	-	CASRGQGPDTQYF	TGTGCCAGCAGGGGACAGGGTCCGGATACGCAGTATTTT
TRBV4-2	TRBJ2-4	-	once	CASSQDNSRAKNIQYF	TGTGCCAGCAGCCAAGATAACTCGCGGGCCAAAAACATTCAGTACTTC
TRBV4-1	TRBJ2-3	-	-	CASSQFGNLRRTDTQYF	TGCGCCAGCAGCCAATTCGGGAATCTTCGGAGAACGGATACGCAGTATTTT
TRBV10-3	TRBJ2-3	TRBD2	-	CAISESGLAGGDTQYF	TGTGCCATCAGTGAGTCCGGACTAGCGGGGGGGGATACGCAGTATTTT
TRBV6-5	TRBJ1-5	-	-	CASSYSGRNQPQHF	TGTGCCAGCAGTTACTCAGGGCGCAATCAGCCCCAGCATTTT
TRBV18	TRBJ1-4	-	-	CASSPRGSNEKLFF	TGTGCCAGCTCACCACGAGGGTCTAATGAAAAACTGTTTTTT
TRBV5-5	TRBJ1-3	TRBD1	-	CASSGTGAGNTIYF	TGTGCCAGCAGCGGAACAGGGGCAGGAAACACCATATATTTT
TRBV6-5	TRBJ1-2	TRBD1	once	CASSLGGTGDGYTF	TGTGCCAGCAGCCTCGGAGGGACAGGGGATGGCTACACCTTC
TRBV27	TRBJ2-7	TRBD1	-	CASSLTGKYEQYF	TGTGCCAGCAGTTTGACAGGGAAGTACGAGCAGTACTTC
TRBV19	TRBJ1-1	-	-	CASSIQRFRNTEAFF	TGTGCCAGTAGTATTCAAAGGTTTAGAAACACTGAAGCTTTCTTT
TRBV6-6	TRBJ1-1	-	-	CASRKSNLGSEAFF	TGTGCCAGCAGAAAGTCCAATCTGGGCTCTGAAGCTTTCTTT
TRBV10-3	TRBJ1-6	TRBD1	once	CAIRNRGNNSPLHF	TGTGCCATCAGAAACAGGGGAAATAATTCACCCCTCCACTTT
TRBV2	TRBJ2-5	TRBD2	once	CASSGGLAGLKETQYF	TGTGCCAGCAGTGGCGGACTAGCGGGTCTTAAAGAGACCCAGTACTTC
TRBV5-1	TRBJ2-5	TRBD2	-	CASSPKGLAGRETQYF	TGCGCCAGCAGCCCCAAGGGGCTAGCGGGGCGGGAGACCCAGTACTTC
TRBV10-3	TRBJ2-1	-	few	CAISESPYEQFF	TGTGCCATCAGTGAGTCTCCGTATGAGCAGTTCTTC
TRBV11-2	TRBJ2-4	TRBD1	-	CASSTGQGLAKNIQYF	TGTGCCAGCAGCACCGGACAGGGACTAGCCAAAAACATTCAGTACTTC
TRBV12-3/TRBV12-4	TRBJ2-7	TRBD1	once	CASRTGTSYEQYF	TGTGCCAGTAGGACAGGGACCTCCTACGAGCAGTACTTC
TRBV27	TRBJ2-2	TRBD2	-	CASSFRGSRTGELFF	TGTGCCAGCAGTTTTCGCGGGAGTCGTACCGGGGAGCTGTTTTTT
TRBV29-1	TRBJ1-1	-	-	CSAIAEGNTEAFF	TGCAGCGCCATAGCCGAGGGGAACACTGAAGCTTTCTTT
TRBV19	TRBJ2-5	TRBD2	-	CASSLTSGGQETQYF	TGTGCCAGTAGTTTAACTAGCGGGGGGCAAGAGACCCAGTACTTC